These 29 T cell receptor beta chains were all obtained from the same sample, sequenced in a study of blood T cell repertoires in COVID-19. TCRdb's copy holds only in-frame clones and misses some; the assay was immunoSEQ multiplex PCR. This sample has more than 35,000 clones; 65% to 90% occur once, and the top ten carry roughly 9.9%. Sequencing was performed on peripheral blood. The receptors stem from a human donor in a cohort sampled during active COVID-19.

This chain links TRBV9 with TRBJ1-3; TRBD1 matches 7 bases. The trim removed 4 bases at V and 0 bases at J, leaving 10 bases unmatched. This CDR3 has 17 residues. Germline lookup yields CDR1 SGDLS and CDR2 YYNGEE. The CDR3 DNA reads TGTGCCAGCAGCCCCGGGGACAGTGGGGGCTCTGGAAACACCATATATTTT. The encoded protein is CASSPGDSGGSGNTIYF.

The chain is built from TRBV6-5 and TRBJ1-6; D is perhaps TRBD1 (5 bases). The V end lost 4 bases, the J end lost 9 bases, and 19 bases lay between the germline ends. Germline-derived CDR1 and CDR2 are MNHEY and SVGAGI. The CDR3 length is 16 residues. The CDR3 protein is CASSSPAGGVGSPLHF. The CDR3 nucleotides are TGTGCCAGCAGTTCTCCCGCGGGGGGGGTCGGTTCACCCCTCCACTTT.

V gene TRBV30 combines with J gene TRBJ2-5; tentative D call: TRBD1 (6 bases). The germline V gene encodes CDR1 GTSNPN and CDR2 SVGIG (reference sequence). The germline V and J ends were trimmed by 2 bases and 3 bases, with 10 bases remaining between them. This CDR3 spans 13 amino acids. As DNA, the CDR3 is TGTGCCTGGAGTTATAACAGGGAAGAGACCCAGTACTTC. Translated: CAWSYNREETQYF.

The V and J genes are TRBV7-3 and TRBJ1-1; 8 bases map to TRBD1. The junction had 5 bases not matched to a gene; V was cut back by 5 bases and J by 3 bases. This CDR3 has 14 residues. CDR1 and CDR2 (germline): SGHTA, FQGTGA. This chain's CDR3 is CASSPQGVDTEAFF. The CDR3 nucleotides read TGTGCCAGCAGCCCACAGGGGGTTGACACTGAAGCTTTCTTT.

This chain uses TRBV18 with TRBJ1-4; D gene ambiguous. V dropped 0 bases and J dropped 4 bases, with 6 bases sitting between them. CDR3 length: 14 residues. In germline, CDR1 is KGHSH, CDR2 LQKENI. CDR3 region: CASSPPNFNEKLFF. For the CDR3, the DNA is TGTGCCAGCTCACCACCTAACTTTAATGAAAAACTGTTTTTT.

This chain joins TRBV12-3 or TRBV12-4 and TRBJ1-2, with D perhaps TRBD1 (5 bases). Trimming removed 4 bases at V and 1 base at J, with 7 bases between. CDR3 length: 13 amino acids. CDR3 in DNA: TGTGCCAGCAGTTCGACAGTTAACTATGGCTACACCTTC. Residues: CASSSTVNYGYTF.

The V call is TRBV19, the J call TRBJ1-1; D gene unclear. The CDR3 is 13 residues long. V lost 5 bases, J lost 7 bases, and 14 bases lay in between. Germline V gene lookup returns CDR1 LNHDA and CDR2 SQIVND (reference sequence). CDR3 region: CASSPRRSIEAFF. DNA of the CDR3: TGTGCCAGTAGTCCTCGTCGGTCGATTGAAGCTTTCTTT.

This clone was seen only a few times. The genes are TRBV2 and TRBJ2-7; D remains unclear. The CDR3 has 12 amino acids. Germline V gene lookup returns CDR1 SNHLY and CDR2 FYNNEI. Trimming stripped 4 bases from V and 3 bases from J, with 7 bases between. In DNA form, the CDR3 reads TGTGCCAGCAGTGCTCTAGGCTACGAGCAGTACTTC. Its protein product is CASSALGYEQYF.

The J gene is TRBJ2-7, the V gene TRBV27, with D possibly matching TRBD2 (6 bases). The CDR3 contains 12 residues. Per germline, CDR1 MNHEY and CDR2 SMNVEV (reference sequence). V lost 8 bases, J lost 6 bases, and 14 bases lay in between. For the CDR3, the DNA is TGTGCCAGCCCAACACTAGCTAGCGAGCAGTACTTC. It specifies CASPTLASEQYF.

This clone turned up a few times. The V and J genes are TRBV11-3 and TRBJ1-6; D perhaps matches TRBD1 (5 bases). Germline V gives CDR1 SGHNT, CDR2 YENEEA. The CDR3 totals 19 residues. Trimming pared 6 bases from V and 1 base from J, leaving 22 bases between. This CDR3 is CASRIYRFGLGSYNSPLHF. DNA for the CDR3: TGTGCCAGCAGGATTTACAGGTTTGGCTTGGGGTCCTATAATTCACCCCTCCACTTT.

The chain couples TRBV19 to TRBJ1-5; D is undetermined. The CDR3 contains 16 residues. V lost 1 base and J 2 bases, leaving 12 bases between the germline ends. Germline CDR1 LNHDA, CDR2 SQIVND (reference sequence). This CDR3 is CASSIGRPLGNQPQHF. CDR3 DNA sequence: TGTGCCAGTAGTATAGGCAGGCCTCTGGGCAATCAGCCCCAGCATTTT.

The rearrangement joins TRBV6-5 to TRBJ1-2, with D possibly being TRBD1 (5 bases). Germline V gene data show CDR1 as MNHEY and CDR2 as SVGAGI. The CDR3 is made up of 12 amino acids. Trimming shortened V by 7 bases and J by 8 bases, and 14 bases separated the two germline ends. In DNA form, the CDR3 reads TGTGCCAGCAATACAGGCCTCGGAGGCTACACCTTC. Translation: CASNTGLGGYTF.

CDR3 sequence (DNA): TGTGCCAGCAGCGGCGGGCAGGGGTATGGCTACACCTTC. It codes for CASSGGQGYGYTF. V and J are TRBV5-5 and TRBJ1-2; a weak D match, TRBD1 (6 bases). V was cut by 4 bases and J by 5 bases, with 12 bases left in between. CDR3 length equals 13 residues. CDR1 and CDR2 from the germline V gene are SGHKS and YYEKEE (reference sequence). Full variable domain (rest looked up from reference TRBV5-5 and TRBJ1-2): DAGVTQSPTHLIKTRGQQVTLRCSPISGHKSVSWYQQVLGQGPQFIFQYYEKEERGRGNFPDRFSARQFPNYSSELNVNALLLGDSALYLCASSGGQGYGYTFGSGTRLTVV.

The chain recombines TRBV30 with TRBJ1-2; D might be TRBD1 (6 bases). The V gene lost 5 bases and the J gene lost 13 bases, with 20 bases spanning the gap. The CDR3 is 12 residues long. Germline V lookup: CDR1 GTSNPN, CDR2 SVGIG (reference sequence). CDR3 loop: CAWSSWGPYLTF. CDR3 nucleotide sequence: TGTGCCTGGTCGTCCTGGGGGCCTTATCTCACCTTC.

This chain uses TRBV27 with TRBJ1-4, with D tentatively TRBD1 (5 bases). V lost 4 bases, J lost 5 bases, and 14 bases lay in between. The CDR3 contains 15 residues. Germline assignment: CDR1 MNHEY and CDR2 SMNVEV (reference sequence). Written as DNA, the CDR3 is TGTGCCAGCAGTTCTACGCGTGGGGGGAATGAAAAACTGTTTTTT. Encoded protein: CASSSTRGGNEKLFF.

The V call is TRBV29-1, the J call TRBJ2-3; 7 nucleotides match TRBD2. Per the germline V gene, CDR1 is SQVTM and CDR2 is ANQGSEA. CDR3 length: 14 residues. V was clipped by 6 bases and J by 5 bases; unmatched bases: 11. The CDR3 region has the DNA TGCAGCGTCTCCCTAGCGGAGAGGGGAGATACGCAGTATTTT. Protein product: CSVSLAERGDTQYF.

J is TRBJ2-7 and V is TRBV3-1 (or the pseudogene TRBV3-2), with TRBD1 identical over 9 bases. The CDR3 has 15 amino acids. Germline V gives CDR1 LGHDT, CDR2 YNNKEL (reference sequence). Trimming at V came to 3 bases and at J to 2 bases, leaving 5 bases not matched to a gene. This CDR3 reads CASSQSGTGPYEQYF. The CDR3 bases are TGTGCCAGCAGCCAGTCCGGGACAGGGCCCTACGAGCAGTACTTC.

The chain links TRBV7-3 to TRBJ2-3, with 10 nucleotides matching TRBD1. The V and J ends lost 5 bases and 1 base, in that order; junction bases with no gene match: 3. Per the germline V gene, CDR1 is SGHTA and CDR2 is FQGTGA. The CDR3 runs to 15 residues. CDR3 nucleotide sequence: TGTGCCAGCAGCCCAGGGACAGGGGGCACAGATACGCAGTATTTT. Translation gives CASSPGTGGTDTQYF.

The CDR3 coding sequence is TGTGCCAGCAGTTTAGCCGAGGGAAGTGAGCAGTTCTTC. The encoded protein is CASSLAEGSEQFF. The chain is built from TRBV12-3 or TRBV12-4 and TRBJ2-1; the D gene is possibly TRBD2 (5 bases). V was cut by 0 bases and J by 9 bases, with 9 bases left in between. The CDR3 runs to 13 residues.

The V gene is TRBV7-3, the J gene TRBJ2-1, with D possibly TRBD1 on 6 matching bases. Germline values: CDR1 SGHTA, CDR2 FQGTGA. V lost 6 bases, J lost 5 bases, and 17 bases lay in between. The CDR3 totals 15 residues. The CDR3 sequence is CASSFAGDYNNEQFF. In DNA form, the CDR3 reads TGTGCCAGCAGTTTCGCAGGGGATTACAACAATGAGCAGTTCTTC.

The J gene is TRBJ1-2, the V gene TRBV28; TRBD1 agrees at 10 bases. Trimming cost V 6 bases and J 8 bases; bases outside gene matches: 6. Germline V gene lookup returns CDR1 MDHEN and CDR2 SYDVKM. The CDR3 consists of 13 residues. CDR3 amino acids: CASSRQGARGYTF. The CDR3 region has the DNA TGTGCCAGCAGCAGACAGGGGGCGCGGGGCTACACCTTC.

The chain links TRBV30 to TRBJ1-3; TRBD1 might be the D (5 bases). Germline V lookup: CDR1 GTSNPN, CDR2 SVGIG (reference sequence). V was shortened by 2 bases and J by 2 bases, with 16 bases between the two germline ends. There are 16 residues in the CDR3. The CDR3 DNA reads TGTGCCTGGAGTCTTCCGGGACTTCAGGCTGGAAACACCATATATTTT. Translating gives CAWSLPGLQAGNTIYF. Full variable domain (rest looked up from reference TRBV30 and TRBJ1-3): SQTIHQWPATLVQPVGSPLSLECTVEGTSNPNLYWYRQAAGRGLQLLFYSVGIGQISSEVPQNLSASRPQDRQFILSSKKLLLSDSGFYLCAWSLPGLQAGNTIYFGEGSWLTVV.

CDR3 DNA: TGTGCCAGCACCCGGGGGGGGGCAGAAACTGAAGCTTTCTTT. Protein: CASTRGGAETEAFF. The chain combines TRBV5-4 with TRBJ1-1, with a weak D call TRBD1 (6 bases). The germline V gene has CDR1 SGHNT and CDR2 YYREEE (reference sequence). The V end was cut by 6 bases, the J end by 5 bases, with 17 bases between. The CDR3 covers 14 residues.

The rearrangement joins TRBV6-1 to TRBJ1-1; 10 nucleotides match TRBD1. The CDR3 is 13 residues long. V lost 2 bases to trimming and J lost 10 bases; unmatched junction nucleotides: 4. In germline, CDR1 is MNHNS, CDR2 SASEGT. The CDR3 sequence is CASSESWTGGAFF. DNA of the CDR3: TGTGCCAGCAGTGAATCTTGGACAGGGGGAGCTTTCTTT.

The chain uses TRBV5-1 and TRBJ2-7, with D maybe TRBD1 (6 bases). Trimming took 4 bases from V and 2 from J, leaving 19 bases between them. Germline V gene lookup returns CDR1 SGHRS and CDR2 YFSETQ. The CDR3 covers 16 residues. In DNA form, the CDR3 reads TGCGCCAGCAGCCAAGCTCAAGGGGGTTCGACCTACGAGCAGTACTTC. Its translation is CASSQAQGGSTYEQYF.

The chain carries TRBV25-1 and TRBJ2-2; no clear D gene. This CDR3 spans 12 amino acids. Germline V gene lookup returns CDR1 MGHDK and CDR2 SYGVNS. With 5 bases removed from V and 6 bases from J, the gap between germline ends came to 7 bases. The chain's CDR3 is CASSSTPGELFF. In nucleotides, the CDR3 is TGTGCCAGCAGTAGCACCCCCGGGGAGCTGTTTTTT.

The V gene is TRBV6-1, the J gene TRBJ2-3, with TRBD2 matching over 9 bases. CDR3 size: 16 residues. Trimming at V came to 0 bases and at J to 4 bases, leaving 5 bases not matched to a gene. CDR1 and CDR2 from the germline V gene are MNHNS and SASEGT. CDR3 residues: CASSEARAGGPDTQYF. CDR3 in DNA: TGTGCCAGCAGTGAAGCGAGAGCGGGAGGCCCAGATACGCAGTATTTT.

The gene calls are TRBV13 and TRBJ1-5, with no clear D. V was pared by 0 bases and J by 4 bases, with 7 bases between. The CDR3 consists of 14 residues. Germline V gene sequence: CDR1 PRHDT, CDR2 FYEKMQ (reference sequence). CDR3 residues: CASSLGQKNQPQHF. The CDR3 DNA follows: TGTGCCAGCAGCTTAGGTCAGAAAAATCAGCCCCAGCATTTT.

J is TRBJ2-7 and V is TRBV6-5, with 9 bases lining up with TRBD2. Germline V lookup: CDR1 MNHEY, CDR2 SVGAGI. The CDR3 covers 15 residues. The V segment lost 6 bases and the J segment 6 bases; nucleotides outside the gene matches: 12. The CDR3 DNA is TGTGCCAGCAGATCCCCCGGGACTAGCAGGGCCGAGCAGTACTTC. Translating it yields CASRSPGTSRAEQYF.